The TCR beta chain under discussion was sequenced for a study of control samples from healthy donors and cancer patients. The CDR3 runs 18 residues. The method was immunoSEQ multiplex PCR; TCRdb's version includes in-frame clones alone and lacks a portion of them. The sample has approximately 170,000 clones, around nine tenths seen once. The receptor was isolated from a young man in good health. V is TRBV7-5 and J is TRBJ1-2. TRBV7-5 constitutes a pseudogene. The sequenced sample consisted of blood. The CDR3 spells CVRSAVGGLRVVSEGYTF. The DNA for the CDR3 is TGTGTCAGAAGCGCCGTCGGGGGGCTAAGGGTGGTTAGCGAGGGCTACACCTTC.